This T cell receptor beta chain was sequenced in a study of T cell changes during pregnancy in multiple sclerosis. The assay was immunoSEQ multiplex PCR, and TCRdb's table has in-frame clones only and misses some. There are roughly 41,000 clones in the sample; approximately 91% occur only once, and about 7% lies in the top ten. CDR3 size: 14 residues. The J segment lost 4 bases and the V segment lost 5 bases, leaving 3 bases of the junction unmatched. The germline V gene has CDR1 LNHDA and CDR2 SQIVND (reference sequence). The sequenced sample was CD8+ T cells from peripheral blood mononuclear cells, obtained in the third trimester of pregnancy. The TCR was taken from a female donor with multiple sclerosis, enrolled in a pregnancy study. V is TRBV19 and J is TRBJ1-2; 11 bases line up with TRBD1. The CDR3 bases are TGTGCCAGTAGTGGGACAGGGGGTCTCTATGGCTACACCTTC. Translating gives CASSGTGGLYGYTF.